A selection of T cell receptor beta chains follows, all from one sample in a study of T cells in tumors after PD-1 blockade. Assay used: immunoSEQ multiplex PCR; TCRdb lists only in-frame clones, some missing. Among some 66,000 clones listed, 74% were seen once. Specimen: PBMCs, collected after anti-PD-1 treatment. All receptors come from a human donor with basal cell carcinoma. Each CDR3 is given with its conserved first and last residue. Fields, in order: clone size, V gene, J gene, D gene, CDR3 protein, CDR3 DNA. D genes are given only for firm matches. Some rows have no size entry. The others give once, few or many, or a class for an expanded clone.

abundance: once
v_gene: TRBV19
j_gene: TRBJ1-1
d_gene: -
CDR3aa: CASSIDASTSTEAFF
CDR3nt: TGTGCCAGTAGTATAGATGCGTCGACAAGCACTGAAGCTTTCTTT

abundance: -
v_gene: TRBV15
j_gene: TRBJ2-5
d_gene: -
CDR3aa: CATSRAGSQETQYF
CDR3nt: TGTGCCACCAGCAGAGCCGGGAGCCAAGAGACCCAGTACTTC

abundance: -
v_gene: TRBV5-4
j_gene: TRBJ2-1
d_gene: TRBD1
CDR3aa: CASSLVRGRWSYEQFF
CDR3nt: TGTGCCAGCAGCTTGGTCAGGGGGCGCTGGAGTTATGAGCAGTTCTTC

abundance: few
v_gene: TRBV5-1
j_gene: TRBJ2-1
d_gene: TRBD2
CDR3aa: CASSLGSSGGYEQFF
CDR3nt: TGCGCCAGCAGCTTGGGTTCAAGCGGGGGCTATGAGCAGTTCTTC

abundance: once
v_gene: TRBV4-1
j_gene: TRBJ1-1
d_gene: -
CDR3aa: CASSQDQYTEAFF
CDR3nt: TGCGCCAGCAGCCAAGATCAGTACACTGAAGCTTTCTTT

abundance: once
v_gene: TRBV3-1/TRBV3-2
j_gene: TRBJ2-4
d_gene: TRBD2
CDR3aa: CASSQESGGGHIQYF
CDR3nt: TGTGCCAGCAGCCAAGAAAGCGGGGGAGGGCACATTCAGTACTTC

abundance: -
v_gene: TRBV7-2
j_gene: TRBJ1-1
d_gene: TRBD1
CDR3aa: CASSPQAGGTFQAFF
CDR3nt: TGTGCCAGCAGCCCACAGGCAGGGGGTACCTTCCAGGCTTTCTTT

abundance: -
v_gene: TRBV7-2
j_gene: TRBJ2-3
d_gene: TRBD2
CDR3aa: CASSLLRGVGFTDTQYF
CDR3nt: TGTGCCAGCAGCTTATTACGGGGGGTGGGGTTCACAGATACGCAGTATTTT

abundance: once
v_gene: TRBV7-2
j_gene: TRBJ1-2
d_gene: -
CDR3aa: CASSPDPQAHYGYTF
CDR3nt: TGTGCCAGCAGCCCGGACCCTCAAGCCCACTATGGCTACACCTTC

abundance: once
v_gene: TRBV5-1
j_gene: TRBJ2-3
d_gene: TRBD1
CDR3aa: CASSNGQGTDTQYF
CDR3nt: TGCGCCAGCAGCAACGGACAGGGAACAGATACGCAGTATTTT

abundance: once
v_gene: TRBV21-1
j_gene: TRBJ2-3
d_gene: -
CDR3aa: CASSTPSWMRTDTQYF
CDR3nt: TGTGCCAGCAGCACCCCAAGTTGGATGAGGACAGATACGCAGTATTTT

abundance: -
v_gene: TRBV14
j_gene: TRBJ2-1
d_gene: -
CDR3aa: CASSQNKGLRNNEQFF
CDR3nt: TGTGCCAGCAGCCAAAACAAGGGGCTACGTAACAATGAGCAGTTCTTC

abundance: -
v_gene: TRBV4-1
j_gene: TRBJ2-3
d_gene: -
CDR3aa: CASSQPLGDRRTDTQYF
CDR3nt: TGCGCCAGCAGCCAGCCCCTGGGAGACAGGCGCACAGATACGCAGTATTTT

abundance: -
v_gene: TRBV5-4
j_gene: TRBJ2-5
d_gene: -
CDR3aa: CASSPTGTPARETQYF
CDR3nt: TGTGCCAGCAGCCCGACCGGGACCCCTGCCCGGGAGACCCAGTACTTC